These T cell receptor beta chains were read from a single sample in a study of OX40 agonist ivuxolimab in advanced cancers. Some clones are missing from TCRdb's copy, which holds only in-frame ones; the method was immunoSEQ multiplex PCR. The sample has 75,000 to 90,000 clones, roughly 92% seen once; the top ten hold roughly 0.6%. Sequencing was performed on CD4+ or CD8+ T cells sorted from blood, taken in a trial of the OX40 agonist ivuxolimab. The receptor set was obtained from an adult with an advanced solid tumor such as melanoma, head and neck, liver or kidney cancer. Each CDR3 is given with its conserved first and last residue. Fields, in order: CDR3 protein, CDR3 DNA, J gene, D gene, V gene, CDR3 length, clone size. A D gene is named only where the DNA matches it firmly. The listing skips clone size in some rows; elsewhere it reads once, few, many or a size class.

CDR3aa: CASSNTGVYEQYF; CDR3nt: TGTGCCAGTAGTAACACAGGAGTCTACGAGCAGTACTTC; j_gene: TRBJ2-7; d_gene: .; v_gene: TRBV19; len: 13; abundance: .
CDR3aa: CASSFGQGISGNTIYF; CDR3nt: TGTGCCAGCAGCTTTGGACAGGGAATCTCTGGAAACACCATATATTTT; j_gene: TRBJ1-3; d_gene: TRBD1; v_gene: TRBV9; len: 16; abundance: .
CDR3aa: CSVESAWKGNEQFF; CDR3nt: TGCAGCGTTGAATCGGCCTGGAAAGGCAATGAGCAGTTCTTC; j_gene: TRBJ2-1; d_gene: .; v_gene: TRBV29-1; len: 14; abundance: .
CDR3aa: CASIAGAGNTDTQYF; CDR3nt: TGTGCCAGCATCGCTGGGGCTGGGAACACAGATACGCAGTATTTT; j_gene: TRBJ2-3; d_gene: .; v_gene: TRBV6-5; len: 15; abundance: .
CDR3aa: CASSAEGVKNIQYF; CDR3nt: TGTGCCAGCAGCGCCGAAGGGGTCAAAAACATTCAGTACTTC; j_gene: TRBJ2-4; d_gene: .; v_gene: TRBV9; len: 14; abundance: .
CDR3aa: CASSEVGVGSNEKLFF; CDR3nt: TGTGCCAGCAGTGAAGTCGGGGTTGGGTCTAATGAAAAACTGTTTTTT; j_gene: TRBJ1-4; d_gene: .; v_gene: TRBV2; len: 16; abundance: .
CDR3aa: CASSSSQTGTETQYF; CDR3nt: TGTGCCAGCAGTTCCTCACAGACAGGGACAGAGACCCAGTACTTC; j_gene: TRBJ2-5; d_gene: TRBD1; v_gene: TRBV5-6; len: 15; abundance: .
CDR3aa: CASSTGQGGSYEQYF; CDR3nt: TGTGCCAGCAGCACGGGACAGGGAGGCTCCTACGAGCAGTACTTC; j_gene: TRBJ2-7; d_gene: TRBD1; v_gene: TRBV7-9; len: 15; abundance: .
CDR3aa: CASSPIPGGTEAFF; CDR3nt: TGTGCCAGCAGCCCTATACCAGGGGGAACTGAAGCTTTCTTT; j_gene: TRBJ1-1; d_gene: TRBD1; v_gene: TRBV7-6; len: 14; abundance: once
CDR3aa: CASSESGRDTGELFF; CDR3nt: TGCGCCAGCAGTGAGTCGGGGCGTGACACCGGGGAGCTGTTTTTT; j_gene: TRBJ2-2; d_gene: .; v_gene: TRBV10-2; len: 15; abundance: few
CDR3aa: CASSLQGRTGANVLTF; CDR3nt: TGCGCCAGCAGCTTGCAGGGAAGGACTGGGGCCAACGTCCTGACTTTC; j_gene: TRBJ2-6; d_gene: .; v_gene: TRBV5-1; len: 16; abundance: .
CDR3aa: CASSRTGVGTGELFF; CDR3nt: TGTGCCAGCAGCCGAACAGGGGTGGGCACCGGGGAGCTGTTTTTT; j_gene: TRBJ2-2; d_gene: TRBD1; v_gene: TRBV11-2; len: 15; abundance: .
CDR3aa: CAISESTDRSYEQYF; CDR3nt: TGTGCCATCAGTGAGTCGACGGACAGGAGTTACGAGCAGTACTTC; j_gene: TRBJ2-7; d_gene: TRBD1; v_gene: TRBV10-3; len: 15; abundance: .
CDR3aa: CASSSSQGAGEQYF; CDR3nt: TGTGCCAGCTCATCTTCACAGGGGGCCGGCGAGCAGTACTTC; j_gene: TRBJ2-7; d_gene: TRBD1; v_gene: TRBV18; len: 14; abundance: few
CDR3aa: CAISESSSAGRTYGYTF; CDR3nt: TGTGCCATCAGTGAGTCGTCTTCGGCAGGACGGACCTATGGCTACACCTTC; j_gene: TRBJ1-2; d_gene: .; v_gene: TRBV10-3; len: 17; abundance: .
CDR3aa: CASSIAPGQGSQEQYF; CDR3nt: TGTGCCAGTAGTATAGCACCGGGACAGGGGTCTCAGGAGCAGTACTTC; j_gene: TRBJ2-7; d_gene: TRBD1; v_gene: TRBV19; len: 16; abundance: .
CDR3aa: CASSLSPQNTGELFF; CDR3nt: TGCGCCAGCAGCTTGAGTCCACAAAACACCGGGGAGCTGTTTTTT; j_gene: TRBJ2-2; d_gene: .; v_gene: TRBV5-1; len: 15; abundance: .
CDR3aa: CASRERPGELFF; CDR3nt: TGTGCCAGCCGGGAACGCCCCGGGGAGCTGTTTTTT; j_gene: TRBJ2-2; d_gene: .; v_gene: TRBV19; len: 12; abundance: once
CDR3aa: CARSPGDLANEQFF; CDR3nt: TGTGCCAGGTCCCCAGGGGATCTTGCGAATGAGCAGTTCTTC; j_gene: TRBJ2-1; d_gene: .; v_gene: TRBV18; len: 14; abundance: .
CDR3aa: CASSRGDYSNQPQHF; CDR3nt: TGTGCCAGCAGCCGGGGGGATTATAGCAATCAGCCCCAGCATTTT; j_gene: TRBJ1-5; d_gene: .; v_gene: TRBV7-9; len: 15; abundance: .
CDR3aa: CASSLGPTGRETQYF; CDR3nt: TGTGCCAGCAGCTTAGGTCCCACAGGGAGGGAGACCCAGTACTTC; j_gene: TRBJ2-5; d_gene: .; v_gene: TRBV7-6; len: 15; abundance: .
CDR3aa: CASSLRGDLAGELFF; CDR3nt: TGTGCCAGCAGCTTAAGGGGGGACCTAGCCGGGGAGCTGTTTTTT; j_gene: TRBJ2-2; d_gene: .; v_gene: TRBV7-3; len: 15; abundance: .
CDR3aa: CASSQDRGKLFF; CDR3nt: TGTGCCAGCAGTCAGGACAGGGGAAAACTGTTTTTT; j_gene: TRBJ1-4; d_gene: TRBD1; v_gene: TRBV27; len: 12; abundance: .
CDR3aa: CASSLGETLSEKLFF; CDR3nt: TGTGCCAGCAGCTTAGGGGAAACTTTGAGTGAAAAACTGTTTTTT; j_gene: TRBJ1-4; d_gene: .; v_gene: TRBV7-9; len: 15; abundance: .
CDR3aa: CAWVGQTYTGELFF; CDR3nt: TGTGCCTGGGTGGGACAGACATACACCGGGGAGCTGTTTTTT; j_gene: TRBJ2-2; d_gene: TRBD1; v_gene: TRBV30; len: 14; abundance: .
CDR3aa: CASSNGGNQPQHF; CDR3nt: TGTGCCAGCAGCAACGGTGGCAATCAGCCCCAGCATTTT; j_gene: TRBJ1-5; d_gene: .; v_gene: TRBV6-6; len: 13; abundance: .
CDR3aa: CASRAGQGWVEQFF; CDR3nt: TGTGCTAGCCGAGCAGGACAGGGATGGGTTGAGCAGTTCTTC; j_gene: TRBJ2-1; d_gene: TRBD1; v_gene: TRBV12-5; len: 14; abundance: .
CDR3aa: CASSLGTSQRELFF; CDR3nt: TGTGCCAGCAGCTTGGGGACTAGCCAAAGGGAGCTGTTTTTT; j_gene: TRBJ2-2; d_gene: TRBD2; v_gene: TRBV7-2; len: 14; abundance: few
CDR3aa: CASSLAPRGETTTYEQYF; CDR3nt: TGCGCCAGCAGCCTTGCCCCCCGAGGCGAGACCACCACCTACGAGCAGTACTTC; j_gene: TRBJ2-7; d_gene: .; v_gene: TRBV5-1; len: 18; abundance: .
CDR3aa: CASSLRTGLRETQYF; CDR3nt: TGTGCCAGTAGTCTCCGGACAGGTCTCCGAGAGACCCAGTACTTC; j_gene: TRBJ2-5; d_gene: TRBD1; v_gene: TRBV19; len: 15; abundance: .
CDR3aa: CASSEAWAGNSYEQYF; CDR3nt: TGTGCCAGCAGTGAAGCATGGGCAGGAAACTCCTACGAGCAGTACTTC; j_gene: TRBJ2-7; d_gene: .; v_gene: TRBV6-1; len: 16; abundance: .
CDR3aa: CASSWGRTGGGTEAFF; CDR3nt: TGTGCCAGCAGCTGGGGCCGGACAGGGGGCGGCACTGAAGCTTTCTTT; j_gene: TRBJ1-1; d_gene: TRBD1; v_gene: TRBV7-9; len: 16; abundance: few
CDR3aa: CASSTFTEAFF; CDR3nt: TGTGCCTCTAGCACCTTCACTGAAGCTTTCTTT; j_gene: TRBJ1-1; d_gene: .; v_gene: TRBV2; len: 11; abundance: .